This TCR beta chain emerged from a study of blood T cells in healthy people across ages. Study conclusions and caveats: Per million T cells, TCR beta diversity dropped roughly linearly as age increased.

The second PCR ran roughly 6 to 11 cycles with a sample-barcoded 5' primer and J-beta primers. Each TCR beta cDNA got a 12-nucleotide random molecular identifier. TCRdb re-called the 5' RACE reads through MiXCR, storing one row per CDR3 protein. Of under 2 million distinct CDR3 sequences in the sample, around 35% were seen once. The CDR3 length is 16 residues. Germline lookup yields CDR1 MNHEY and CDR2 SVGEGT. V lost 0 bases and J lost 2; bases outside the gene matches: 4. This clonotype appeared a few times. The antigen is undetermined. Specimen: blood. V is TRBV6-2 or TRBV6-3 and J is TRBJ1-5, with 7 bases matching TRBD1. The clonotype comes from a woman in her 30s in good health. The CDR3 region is CASSYSKGQGNQPQHF. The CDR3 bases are TGTGCCAGCAGTTACTCGAAAGGACAGGGCAATCAGCCCCAGCATTTT.